The sequence of this TCR beta chain was determined in a study of blood T cell repertoires in COVID-19. Germline V gene sequence: CDR1 KGHSH, CDR2 LQKENI. After removal of 1 base from V and 4 bases from J, the junction contained 5 bases not matched to a gene. The CDR3 sequence is 16 residues long. Produced via immunoSEQ multiplex PCR; TCRdb's table is partial and in-frame only. Of tens of thousands of clones detected, 85% to 90% appear once; the ten largest clones hold roughly 6.5%. The V gene is TRBV18, the J gene TRBJ2-2; 8 bases map to TRBD1. This receptor was identified in a woman aged 55-75 years with COVID-19, enrolled during active disease. The sample taken for sequencing was peripheral blood. For the CDR3, the DNA is TGTGCCAGCTCACCACTGACTACAGGGGGCACCGGGGAGCTGTTTTTT. It yields the protein CASSPLTTGGTGELFF.